This T cell receptor beta chain is from a study of CD8+ T cells in alopecia areata. Study in general: The study gave tofacitinib for 6 to 18 months, then 6 months off drug.

This CDR3 comprises 14 residues. CDR1 SQVTM and CDR2 ANQGSEA come from the germline V gene. The V end lost 6 bases, the J end lost 2 bases, and 16 bases lay between the germline ends. Extraction and reverse transcription of RNA yielded cDNA as the sequencing template. Sequencing was performed with immunoSEQ multiplex PCR; in TCRdb, only in-frame clones are kept and a portion is missing. The data contain 120,000 or so clones, more than 30% of them singletons. This clone was seen only a few times. The origin of this receptor is a human donor with alopecia areata. J is TRBJ2-5 and V is TRBV29-1; D not resolved. Specimen: CD4+ T cells sorted from blood. The CDR3 bases are TGCAGCGTCAGTTTGTCGGGTGTACAAGAGACCCAGTACTTC. Its translation: CSVSLSGVQETQYF.